This TCR beta chain emerged from a study of T-cell memory formation after mild COVID-19. This CDR3 contains 16 residues. Germline V lookup: CDR1 LGHNA, CDR2 YNFKEQ. Trimming cost V 4 bases and J 3 bases, with 16 bases left between them. Via MiXCR, TCRdb re-called the 5' RACE reads, giving one row per CDR3 protein. The sample records about 110,000 distinct CDR3 sequences, 15% to 20% being singletons. Sequenced: PBMCs or a T cell subset sorted from them (not recorded which). The chain recombines TRBV4-2 with TRBJ2-1; TRBD1 might be the D (6 bases). The receptor's source is a man between 18 and 29 years old who had mild COVID-19 (a few samples of this study predate the infection). Cell type and time point are not known. In DNA form, the CDR3 reads TGTGCCAGCAGCCTGGTCGGGGACAATGACTACAATGAGCAGTTCTTC. Amino acid sequence: CASSLVGDNDYNEQFF.